These 14 T cell receptor beta chains came from one sample sequenced in a study of blood T cell repertoires in COVID-19. This table comes from immunoSEQ multiplex PCR, and its TCRdb copy is limited to in-frame clones, with some not included. The repertoire has roughly 380,000 clones, about 92% of them found once; the top ten carry approximately 4.1%. Material: peripheral blood. These receptors were obtained from a woman in her sixties with COVID-19, enrolled during active disease.

The rearrangement joins TRBV5-1 to TRBJ1-4, with 8 bases that match TRBD1. CDR3 size: 13 residues. Per germline, CDR1 SGHRS and CDR2 YFSETQ. Trimming took 5 bases from V and 5 from J; bases not matched to a gene: 2. CDR3 amino acids: CASSGTGNEKLFF. DNA for the CDR3: TGCGCCAGCAGTGGGACAGGCAATGAAAAACTGTTTTTT. Full variable domain (remainder filled in from reference TRBV5-1 and TRBJ1-4): KAGVTQTPRYLIKTRGQQVTLSCSPISGHRSVSWYQQTPGQGLQFLFEYFSETQRNKGNFPGRFSGRQFSNSRSEMNVSTLELGDSALYLCASSGTGNEKLFFGSGTQLSVL.

The rearrangement joins TRBV5-1 to TRBJ2-4; D is possibly TRBD2 (6 bases). With 5 bases removed from V and 6 bases from J, the gap between germline ends came to 12 bases. The CDR3 runs to 13 residues. Germline V gene lookup returns CDR1 SGHRS and CDR2 YFSETQ. CDR3 nucleotides: TGCGCCAGCAGTCGGGACTCGCCAAACATTCAGTACTTC. Protein: CASSRDSPNIQYF.

The V gene is TRBV29-1, the J gene TRBJ2-2; weak D call: TRBD1 (6 bases). Germline V gene lookup returns CDR1 SQVTM and CDR2 ANQGSEA. Trimming stripped 3 bases from V and 2 bases from J, with 7 bases between. The CDR3 runs to 13 residues. The CDR3 is CSVDRGNTGELFF. Here the CDR3 DNA reads TGCAGCGTTGACAGGGGAAACACCGGGGAGCTGTTTTTT.

A few counts support this clone. The chain couples TRBV7-9 to TRBJ1-5; TRBD1 agrees at 7 bases. Germline CDR1 and CDR2: SEHNR and FQNEAQ (reference sequence). The ends lost 6 bases at V and 9 bases at J; junction bases unmatched: 14. The CDR3 covers 15 residues. DNA for the CDR3: TGTGCCAGCAGTACCGGCCGGGACAGCGGCCGGCCCCAGCATTTT. Translating gives CASSTGRDSGRPQHF.

V and J are TRBV5-6 and TRBJ1-3; D gene uncertain. In germline, CDR1 is SGHDT, CDR2 YYEEEE. The CDR3 is 15 residues long. Deletions cut 4 bases from V and 0 bases from J, with 11 bases between. The CDR3 DNA reads as TGTGCCAGCAGCCCAAGGGAGGGCTCTGGAAACACCATATATTTT. Amino acids: CASSPREGSGNTIYF.

This chain uses TRBV4-2 with TRBJ1-5; D is possibly TRBD1 (5 bases). V lost 1 base, J lost 5 bases, and 9 bases lay in between. CDR1 and CDR2 from the germline V gene are LGHNA and YNFKEQ. This CDR3 region has 14 residues. This chain's CDR3 is CASSQGGGYQPQHF. The DNA of the CDR3 is TGTGCCAGCAGCCAAGGCGGGGGGTATCAGCCCCAGCATTTT.

The CDR3 reads CASSKRAYGYTF. The CDR3 DNA sequence: TGTGCCAGCAGTAAGAGGGCCTATGGCTACACCTTC. The chain has TRBV28 and TRBJ1-2; D uncertain. The germline gives CDR1 MDHEN, CDR2 SYDVKM. Trimming took 5 bases from V and 4 from J, leaving 8 bases between them. The CDR3 runs 12 residues.

The chain employs TRBV19 and TRBJ1-5; a weak D match, TRBD1 (5 bases). Germline V CDR1 and CDR2: LNHDA, SQIVND (reference sequence). V dropped 0 bases and J dropped 0 bases, with 12 bases sitting between them. The CDR3 has 17 residues. The DNA for the CDR3 is TGTGCCAGTAGTATAGAGCGGACAATTCGTAGCAATCAGCCCCAGCATTTT. Amino acid sequence: CASSIERTIRSNQPQHF.

This clone appeared a few times. V gene TRBV19 combines with J gene TRBJ1-3, with 8 bases matching TRBD1. Losses at the gene ends were 7 bases for V and 5 bases for J; bases not matched to a gene: 7. The germline V gene encodes CDR1 LNHDA and CDR2 SQIVND (reference sequence). This CDR3 is 14 amino acids long. CDR3 DNA sequence: TGTGCCAGTACCCGGACAGGGTCCAGAAACACCATATATTTT. It translates to CASTRTGSRNTIYF. Full variable domain (missing parts from reference TRBV19 and TRBJ1-3): DGGITQSPKYLFRKEGQNVTLSCEQNLNHDAMYWYRQDPGQGLRLIYYSQIVNDFQKGDIAEGYSVSREKKESFPLTVTSAQKNPTAFYLCASTRTGSRNTIYFGEGSWLTVV.

This clone was counted a single time. The chain carries TRBV6-4 and TRBJ2-7; D may be TRBD2 (6 bases). The CDR3 extends over 13 amino acids. In germline, CDR1 is MRHNA, CDR2 SNTAGT. The V end was cut by 2 bases, the J end by 3 bases, with 8 bases between. The CDR3 nucleotides are TGTGCCAGCAGTGACGGGGGGTGCTACGAGCAGTACTTC. Protein product: CASSDGGCYEQYF.

V and J are TRBV18 and TRBJ1-6; 8 bases line up with TRBD1. J lost 8 bases, V lost 3 bases, and 9 bases had no gene match. This CDR3 has 16 amino acids. Germline CDR1 reads KGHSH; CDR2 reads LQKENI. The CDR3 region has the DNA TGTGCCAGCTCACCGCGTCGACAGGGGCCGGATTCACCCCTCCACTTT. It specifies CASSPRRQGPDSPLHF.

The chain recombines TRBV28 with TRBJ2-6; TRBD2 might be the D (5 bases). CDR1 is MDHEN, CDR2 SYDVKM, per germline. The CDR3 is made up of 18 amino acids. The V gene lost 3 bases and the J gene lost 0 bases, with 15 bases spanning the gap. The CDR3 nucleotides are TGTGCCAGCAGTTTTGAGGGTTTGTTTAACTCTGGGGCCAACGTCCTGACTTTC. It translates to CASSFEGLFNSGANVLTF.

The chain joins TRBV11-1 to TRBJ1-2, with D possibly TRBD1 on 6 matching bases. V lost 5 bases and J lost 6, with 13 bases in between. CDR3 length equals 13 residues. The germline V gene has CDR1 SGHAT and CDR2 FQDESV (reference sequence). CDR3 residues: CASSPGGAHGYTF. The CDR3 DNA reads as TGTGCCAGCAGCCCCGGGGGGGCCCATGGCTACACCTTC.

This chain links TRBV2 with TRBJ1-2, with TRBD1 as a possible D gene (5 bases). Germline CDR1 and CDR2: SNHLY and FYNNEI. This CDR3 spans 14 amino acids. Trimming left V 4 bases short and J 8 bases short, with 17 bases between. CDR3 in DNA: TGTGCCAGCAGTGTGATTCGCGAAGGGGCAGGCTACACCTTC. Its protein is CASSVIREGAGYTF.